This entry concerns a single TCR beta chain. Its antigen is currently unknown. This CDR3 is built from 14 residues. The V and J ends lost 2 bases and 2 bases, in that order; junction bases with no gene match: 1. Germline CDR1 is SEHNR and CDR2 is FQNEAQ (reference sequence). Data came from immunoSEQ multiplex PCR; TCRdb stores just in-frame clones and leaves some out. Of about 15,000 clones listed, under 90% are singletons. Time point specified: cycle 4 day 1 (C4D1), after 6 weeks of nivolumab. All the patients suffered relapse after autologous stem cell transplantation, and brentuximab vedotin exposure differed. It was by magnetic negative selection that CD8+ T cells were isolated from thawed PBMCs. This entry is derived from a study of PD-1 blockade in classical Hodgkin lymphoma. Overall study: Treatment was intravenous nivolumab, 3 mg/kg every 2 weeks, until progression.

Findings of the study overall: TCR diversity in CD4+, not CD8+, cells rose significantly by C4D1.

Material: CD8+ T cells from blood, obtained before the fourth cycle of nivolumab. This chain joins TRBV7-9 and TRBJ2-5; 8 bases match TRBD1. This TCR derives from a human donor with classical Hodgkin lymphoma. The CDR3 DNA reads TGTGCCAGCAGCTTACGGACAGGGCAAGAGACCCAGTACTTC. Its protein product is CASSLRTGQETQYF.